Described below is a single T cell receptor (beta chain) sequence and its context. It has no known antigen specificity. Base qualities were left out, and no much larger clone turns up one base away. Libraries came from the immunoSEQ multiplex PCR assay. For the multiplex PCR, a mixture combining 60 forward primers for TCR Vbeta segments and 13 reverse primers for TCR Jbeta segments was used. The CDR3 region of rearranged TCR beta genes was amplified from genomic DNA by a multiplex PCR assay. The amplified TCR beta libraries were sequenced on the Illumina HiSeq System as 87-base-pair reads. Turning to the authors' computational methods: A later analysis counted about 82 million unique TCR beta chains across the 500 to 850 repertoires, and 9.5 million to 11 million of these chains were shared by at least two donors. Raw reads were error-corrected and collapsed into unique sequences with a nearest-neighbor algorithm that merged closely related sequences to remove PCR and sequencing errors. Alignment of CDR3 sequences to IMGT reference sequences was used to assign V, D and J gene segments. Each retained sequence needed at least a six-nucleotide match to both a V gene segment and a J gene segment. Rearrangements were classified as productive when the CDR3 lacked stop codons and remained in frame with V and J, and all other rearrangements were classified as non-productive. CDR3 was defined according to IMGT convention as the region running from the second conserved V-encoded cysteine to the conserved J-encoded phenylalanine. The earlier analysis of about 590 of the donors excluded sequences that lacked an unambiguous match to a single V gene segment. An earlier analysis of 550 to 650 of the donors classified V segments as functional when productive rearrangements were above 56.7% and as segregating when the standard deviation between donors was above 5%. A statistical classification framework was developed to diagnose cytomegalovirus status using the catalog of TCR beta chain sequences. V and J gene assignment, in a later analysis, came from comparing TCR nucleotide sequences with IMGT/GENE-DB human TR gene sequences. Using the TCRdist pipeline, a later analysis assigned CDR3 sequences along with most-parsimonious VDJ recombination scenarios. A later analysis defined each TCR beta chain by its CDR3 amino acid sequence plus V-gene family, and excluded reads lacking a unique V-gene family. To address suspected cross-contamination and a sequencing artifact, a later analysis removed 450 to 700 highly shared, low-generation-probability nucleotide sequences. In a later analysis, a clonal expansion index for each public chain was calculated from normalized within-repertoire ranks of inferred template counts. In a later analysis, generation probabilities were computed with a VDJ recombination model fitted to out-of-frame rearrangements, and the resulting probabilities were checked against IGoR. Hypergeometric tests were used in a later analysis to score TCR-TCR, TCR-HLA and TCR-CMV co-occurrence, with a repertoire-size bias correction applied to the TCR pairs. To estimate false discovery rates, a later analysis permuted the HLA or CMV assignments 20 times. In a later analysis, co-occurring TCRs were grouped using DBSCAN, with TCRdist sequence similarity added in when clustering inside HLA-allele-positive subsets. Co-occurrence clustering excluded repertoires with fewer than 30,000 or more than 120,000 public chains, plus five with anomalous nucleotide sharing. TCRdb's version of the immuneACCESS table is confined to in-frame rearrangements and falls short of the full clone set. An unresolved V gene accounts for under half of the shortfall where checked; the remainder is of unknown origin. The V and J calls and clone size were taken over from that table, and D and trimming were inferred from the DNA. A total of fewer than 80,000 clones appear in this sample, approximately 75% of them only once. The top ten clones comprise roughly 25% of the sample.

These data belong to a study of cytomegalovirus exposure and HLA in healthy donors (dated by TCRdb to 2017 to 2019). A note on the overall study: An earlier analysis of roughly 630 of the donors reported more than 250 Gb of sequence data and roughly 100 million unique TCR beta sequences from 150 million to 200 million T cells. The later analysis used no new phenotypic data to find candidate immune exposures, relying instead on TCR beta sequences and their occurrence across donors. An earlier analysis of several hundred of the donors used high-throughput TCR beta sequencing to judge whether each TCR beta V gene segment behaved as functional or pseudogenic. Among the approximately 400 genotyped donors, around 81% belonged to the genetic ancestry cluster associated with self-reported Caucasian donors. A few DR-DQ haplotypes were handled as single units for association and clustering because linkage in the cohort was strong. Roughly 300 gigabases of sequencing data and 80 million or so unique TCR sequences were included in an early release covering roughly 600 HLA-typed donors. Donor age, sex, ethnicity and CMV serostatus were compiled together with the repertoire data. Along with the roughly 700-subject first cohort, a separate validation cohort of over a hundred different subjects was used. All discovery cohort repertoires had been generated on a single sequencing platform. HLA typing included class I and class II loci at four-digit resolution. Across around 400 genotyped donors of the cohort, an average of approximately 240,000 unique TCR beta nucleotide sequences per donor were sequenced, and 15% to 20% of those sequences were non-productive. The study combined high-throughput TCR immunosequencing, statistical association of individual TCRs with disease status, and machine learning to predict cytomegalovirus infection status. A later genetic analysis used genome-wide SNP genotypes for about three fifths of the 666 donors, treating that subset as a discovery cohort. Typing coverage differed by locus: A, B, C, DRB1 and DQB1 were typed in about 629-640 donors, DQA1 in 522, DPA1 in 606, and DPB1 in approximately 450. Using immunosequencing, the study profiled T cell repertoires from around 670 subjects and related those repertoires to cytomegalovirus serostatus. To study patterns of TCR occurrence, a later analysis re-analyzed previously published TCR beta repertoires from around 700 donors and added high-resolution HLA genotyping. The study aimed to test whether cataloging public T cell receptors could reveal signatures of past pathogen exposure.

The study at large found these results: Over 15 rarely observed V segments, including chromosome 9 orphons, were excluded from the earlier analysis of several hundred of the donors because counts were too low. Because the 87-base-pair reads could not distinguish some IMGT-functional V segments, including TRBV6-2 and TRBV6-3, those segments were excluded. In a later analysis, the rate of TCR association differed among HLA loci, with DRB1 alleles having the most associated TCRs and HLA-C alleles having the fewest. Most TCR sequences were seen in very few donors, while some public TCRs were found in many individuals. A cluster of highly shared sequence variants was judged likely to be a technical artifact of the sequencing pipeline. In an earlier analysis of fewer than 700 of the donors, most TCR beta V segments appeared in productive rearrangements about 90% or about 30% of the time, broadly matching IMGT annotations. For the cohort, immune exposure information was limited to CMV serostatus. Roughly uniform sequencing depth across donors was assumed in presence/absence analyses, although this assumption may not hold. In vitro tests confirmed that a few of the cytomegalovirus-associated TCR beta chains recognize cytomegalovirus antigens. According to the authors, the approach could potentially be generalized to other disease states and immunological phenotypes. According to a later genetic analysis, donors in an Asian-associated ancestry cluster had fewer N-insertions in productive TCRs than the roughly 700-donor mean. A later analysis reported that several top co-occurrence clusters appeared linked to parvovirus B19, influenza, CMV and Epstein-Barr virus. Because HLA typing was unavailable for some donors at each locus, only the typed subset was used in association tests. The study listed 150 to 200 TCR beta chains as associated with cytomegalovirus. In a later analysis, most CMV-associated TCR beta chains were found to appear HLA-restricted, with HLA associations seemingly driven largely by CMV exposure. In a later analysis, 15,000 to 20,000 TCR beta sequences were associated with specific HLA alleles at a false discovery rate of 0.05. An association between a missense DCLRE1C variant and V-gene and J-gene trimming of TCR beta chains was found in a later genetic analysis and replicated in an independent cohort. Compared with equally common non-associated chains, HLA-associated TCR beta chains in a later analysis were more clonally expanded and had lower generation probabilities. When HLA alleles, especially DR and DQ, strongly co-occurred, attributing TCR associations to individual alleles was difficult. In this cohort, only TCR beta chains were sequenced, and detectable features were limited by the absence of alpha or paired-chain data. The classifier was reported to diagnose cytomegalovirus status with high specificity and sensitivity in both the original cohort and the validation cohort. Linkage disequilibrium might explain the correlated functional status among segregating V segments, but an unknown experimental factor could not be ruled out. A further reported finding was that TCR beta sequences accurately predicted the HLA-A and HLA-B alleles for most subjects in the first cohort.

V is pared back by 4 bases and J by 8 bases, with 18 bases lying between the germline termini. The CDR3, cysteine through phenylalanine, is 15 amino acids long. The DNA shown is the 45-base CDR3, in frame from base 1. The CDR1 and CDR2 encoded by the germline V gene (reference sequence) are GTSNPN and SVGIG. The cohort comprised hundreds of healthy bone marrow donors. At the time of sampling, every cohort member was nominally healthy, though immune exposures that went unrecorded were likely present. The donor tested CMV seropositive and was one of the 289 seropositive cohort members. A peripheral blood sample was collected from each donor, and TCR beta sequencing was performed on peripheral blood mononuclear cells. The Qiagen DNeasy Blood Extraction Kit was used to extract genomic DNA from the blood cell samples.

The sequence derives from a man aged 50-59 years in good health and CMV-seropositive. The specimen was PBMCs. This sequence uses TRBV30 and TRBJ1-6; possibly the D gene is TRBD1, per 5 matching bases. The DNA sequence is TGTGCCTGGACGGTCGGCGGGACGGGGCATTCACCCCTCCACTTT. It encodes CAWTVGGTGHSPLHF.